This T cell receptor beta chain comes out of a study of cytomegalovirus exposure and HLA in healthy donors listed by TCRdb under 2017. Regarding the study in general: In an earlier analysis of several hundred of the donors, 276 Gb of sequence data and approximately 120 million unique TCR beta sequences from 180 million or so T cells were reported. Roughly 300 gigabases of sequencing data and tens of millions of unique TCR sequences were included in an early release covering about 600 HLA-typed donors. The genetic ancestry cluster associated with self-reported Caucasian donors included roughly four fifths of the roughly 400 genotyped donors. The study aimed to test whether signatures of past pathogen exposure could be identified by cataloging public T cell receptors. The study used immunosequencing to profile the T cell repertoires of some 600 subjects and linked those repertoires to cytomegalovirus serostatus. Along with the roughly 670-subject first cohort, a separate validation cohort of over a hundred different subjects was used. To predict cytomegalovirus infection status, the study combined high-throughput TCR immunosequencing, statistical association of individual TCRs with disease status, and machine learning. A later analysis re-analyzed previously published TCR beta repertoires from hundreds of donors and added high-resolution HLA genotyping to study TCR occurrence patterns. The later analysis used no new phenotypic data to find candidate immune exposures, relying instead on TCR beta sequences and their occurrence across donors. In an earlier analysis of several hundred of the donors, high-throughput TCR beta sequencing was used to judge whether each TCR beta V gene segment behaved as functional or pseudogenic. Donor age, sex, ethnicity and CMV serostatus were compiled together with the repertoire data. Genome-wide SNP genotypes for about 65% of the roughly 700 donors were used in a later genetic analysis, which treated that subset as a discovery cohort. All discovery cohort repertoires had been generated on a single sequencing platform. Class I and class II HLA loci were covered by the typing at four-digit resolution. The number of donors typed differed by locus, with 629-630 for A, B, C, DRB1 and DQB1, around 500 for DQA1, 600 to 610 for DPA1, and around 430 for DPB1. A few DR-DQ haplotypes were treated as single units for association and clustering because of strong linkage in the cohort. Among 398 genotyped donors of the cohort, an average of approximately 250,000 unique TCR beta nucleotide sequences were sequenced per donor, roughly 18% of them non-productive. The paper's findings and limits, for the study overall: In a later analysis, HLA-associated TCR beta chains were found to be more clonally expanded and to have lower generation probabilities than equally common non-associated chains. In vitro tests confirmed that a few of the cytomegalovirus-associated TCR beta chains recognize cytomegalovirus antigens. A cluster of highly shared sequence variants was judged likely to be a technical artifact of the sequencing pipeline. Some IMGT-functional V segments, including TRBV6-2 and TRBV6-3, could not be told apart with the 87-base-pair reads, so those segments were excluded. A further reported finding was that TCR beta sequences accurately predicted the HLA-A and HLA-B alleles for most subjects in the first cohort. The study gave a list of under 200 TCR beta chains associated with cytomegalovirus. In a later analysis, several top co-occurrence clusters were reported to appear linked to parvovirus B19, influenza, CMV and Epstein-Barr virus. Compared with the approximately 700-donor mean, donors in an Asian-associated ancestry cluster had fewer N-insertions in productive TCRs, according to a later genetic analysis. Specific HLA alleles were associated with 15,000 to 20,000 TCR beta sequences at a false discovery rate of 0.05 in a later analysis. According to a later analysis, TCR association rates differed among HLA loci, with DRB1 alleles showing the most associated TCRs and HLA-C alleles showing the fewest. While some public TCRs were present in many individuals, most TCR sequences turned up only very rarely across donors. Linkage disequilibrium might explain the correlated functional status among segregating V segments, but an unknown experimental factor could not be ruled out. In this cohort, only TCR beta chains were sequenced, and detectable features were limited by the absence of alpha or paired-chain data. HLA typing was unavailable for some donors at each locus, so association tests used only the typed subset. Immune exposure information for the cohort was limited to CMV serostatus. It was suggested by the authors that the approach could potentially be generalized to other disease states and immunological phenotypes. Broadly in line with IMGT annotations, most TCR beta V segments showed up in productive rearrangements about 87% or about 30% of the time in an earlier analysis of 450 to 600 of the donors. The earlier analysis of about 600 of the donors excluded some 16 rarely observed V segments, including chromosome 9 orphons, because counts were too low. Cytomegalovirus status was reported to be diagnosed by the classifier with high specificity and sensitivity in both the original and validation cohorts. Most CMV-associated TCR beta chains appeared to be HLA-restricted in a later analysis, and the HLA associations seemed to be driven largely by CMV exposure. A later genetic analysis associated a missense DCLRE1C variant with V-gene and J-gene trimming of TCR beta chains, and an independent cohort replicated the association. Assigning TCR associations to individual alleles was difficult when HLA alleles, especially DR and DQ, strongly co-occurred. Presence/absence analyses assumed roughly uniform sequencing depth across donors, an assumption that may not hold.

About this clone itself: This clone's antigen is unknown. No base quality information exists; no much larger clone differs at one position.

The library was built by means of the immunoSEQ multiplex PCR assay. For the multiplex PCR, a mixture combining 60 forward primers for TCR Vbeta segments and 13 reverse primers for TCR Jbeta segments was used. The CDR3 region of rearranged TCR beta genes was amplified from genomic DNA with a multiplex PCR assay. The Illumina HiSeq System was used to sequence the amplified TCR beta libraries as 87-base-pair reads. Concerning the study's data processing: A later analysis tallied about 77 million unique TCR beta chains across the 700 or so repertoires, and approximately 9.9 million of those chains were shared by two or more donors. Raw reads were error-corrected and collapsed into unique sequences by a nearest-neighbor algorithm in which closely related sequences were merged to remove PCR and sequencing errors. To assign V, D and J gene segments, CDR3 sequences were aligned to IMGT reference sequences. For a sequence to be retained, a match of at least six nucleotides to both a V gene segment and a J gene segment was required. Rearrangements were classified as productive when the CDR3 lacked stop codons and remained in frame with V and J, and all other rearrangements were classified as non-productive. Following IMGT convention, CDR3 was defined as the stretch from the second conserved V-encoded cysteine to the conserved J-encoded phenylalanine. The earlier analysis of some 600 of the donors excluded sequences that lacked an unambiguous match to a single V gene segment. In an earlier analysis of almost 600 of the donors, a V segment was called functional when productive rearrangements were above 56.7%, and segregating when the standard deviation between donors exceeded 5%. To diagnose cytomegalovirus status from the catalog of TCR beta chain sequences, a statistical classification framework was built. V and J gene assignment, in a later analysis, came from comparing TCR nucleotide sequences with IMGT/GENE-DB human TR gene sequences. Using the TCRdist pipeline, a later analysis assigned CDR3 sequences along with most-parsimonious VDJ recombination scenarios. In a later analysis, each TCR beta chain was defined by its CDR3 amino acid sequence together with its V-gene family, and reads lacking a unique V-gene family were excluded. A later analysis removed several hundred highly shared, low-generation-probability nucleotide sequences to deal with suspected cross-contamination and a sequencing artifact. In a later analysis, a clonal expansion index was calculated for each public chain from normalized within-repertoire ranks of inferred template counts. In a later analysis, generation probabilities were computed using a VDJ recombination model fitted to out-of-frame rearrangements, and the results were checked against IGoR. A later analysis scored TCR-TCR, TCR-HLA and TCR-CMV co-occurrence with hypergeometric tests, applying a repertoire-size bias correction to TCR pairs. To estimate false discovery rates, a later analysis permuted the HLA or CMV assignments 20 times. In a later analysis, co-occurring TCRs were grouped using DBSCAN, with TCRdist sequence similarity added in when clustering inside HLA-allele-positive subsets. Repertoires with fewer than 30,000 or more than 120,000 public chains, plus five repertoires with anomalous nucleotide sharing, were excluded from co-occurrence clustering. TCRdb provides this immuneACCESS table in a form limited to in-frame rearrangements. Some clones are lacking; in checked studies, under half of them reflect an unresolved V gene, and why the rest are absent is not known. That table supplies the V and J calls and clone size; D and trimming were determined from the DNA. This sample comprises a few hundred thousand clones, 65% to 85% of them detected only once. 2.9% of the sample is taken by the ten largest.

In total, just over 650 healthy bone marrow donors made up the cohort. All cohort members were sampled while nominally healthy, although unrecorded immune exposures were likely present. The donor tested CMV seronegative and was one of the 352 seronegative cohort members. Each donor provided a peripheral blood sample, and peripheral blood mononuclear cells were used for TCR beta sequencing. The Qiagen DNeasy Blood Extraction Kit was used to extract genomic DNA from the blood cell samples. In the germline V gene, CDR1 corresponds to SGDLS and CDR2 to YYNGEE. Trimming costs V 0 bases and J 10 bases, and their ends lie 11 bases apart. Including cysteine and phenylalanine, the CDR3 has 14 amino acids. CDR3 DNA is the only sequence kept; it has 42 bases, read in frame from the first base.

The sequenced sample consisted of PBMCs. This clonotype originated in a man younger than 45 in good health and CMV-seronegative. The chain was built from TRBV9 and TRBJ1-6, with no reliable assignment of the D segment. CDR3 loop: CASSVVAENSPLHF. The sequenced DNA: TGTGCCAGCAGCGTAGTGGCGGAGAACTCACCCCTCCACTTT.